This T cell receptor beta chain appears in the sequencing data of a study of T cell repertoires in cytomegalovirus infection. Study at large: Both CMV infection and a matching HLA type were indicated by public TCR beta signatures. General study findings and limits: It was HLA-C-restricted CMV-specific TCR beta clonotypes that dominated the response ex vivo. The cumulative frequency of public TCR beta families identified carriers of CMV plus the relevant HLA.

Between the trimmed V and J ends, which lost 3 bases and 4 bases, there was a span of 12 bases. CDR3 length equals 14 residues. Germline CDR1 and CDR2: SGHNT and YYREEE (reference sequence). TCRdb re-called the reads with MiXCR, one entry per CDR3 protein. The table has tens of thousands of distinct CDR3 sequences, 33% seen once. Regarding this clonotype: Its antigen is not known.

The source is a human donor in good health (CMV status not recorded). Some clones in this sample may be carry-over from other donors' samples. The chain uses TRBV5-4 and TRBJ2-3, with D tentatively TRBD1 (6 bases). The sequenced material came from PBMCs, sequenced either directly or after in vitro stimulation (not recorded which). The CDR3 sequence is CASSSRGIADTQYF. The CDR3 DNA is TGTGCCAGCAGCTCCAGGGGCATAGCAGATACGCAGTATTTT.